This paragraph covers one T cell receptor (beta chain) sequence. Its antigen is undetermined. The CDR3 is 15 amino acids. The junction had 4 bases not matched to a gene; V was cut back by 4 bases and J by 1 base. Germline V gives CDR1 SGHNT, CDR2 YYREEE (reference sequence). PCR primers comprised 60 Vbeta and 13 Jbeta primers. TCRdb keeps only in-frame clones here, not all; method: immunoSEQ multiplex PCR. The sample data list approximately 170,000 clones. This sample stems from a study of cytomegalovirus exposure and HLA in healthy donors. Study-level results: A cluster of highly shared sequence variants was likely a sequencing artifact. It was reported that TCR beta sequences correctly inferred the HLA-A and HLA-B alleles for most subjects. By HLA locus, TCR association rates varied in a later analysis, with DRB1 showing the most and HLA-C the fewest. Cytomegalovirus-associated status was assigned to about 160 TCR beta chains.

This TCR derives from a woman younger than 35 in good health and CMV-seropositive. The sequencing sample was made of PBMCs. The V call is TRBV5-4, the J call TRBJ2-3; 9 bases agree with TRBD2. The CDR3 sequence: CASSKGGGGTDTQYF. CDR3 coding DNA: TGTGCCAGCAGCAAGGGCGGGGGGGGCACAGATACGCAGTATTTT.